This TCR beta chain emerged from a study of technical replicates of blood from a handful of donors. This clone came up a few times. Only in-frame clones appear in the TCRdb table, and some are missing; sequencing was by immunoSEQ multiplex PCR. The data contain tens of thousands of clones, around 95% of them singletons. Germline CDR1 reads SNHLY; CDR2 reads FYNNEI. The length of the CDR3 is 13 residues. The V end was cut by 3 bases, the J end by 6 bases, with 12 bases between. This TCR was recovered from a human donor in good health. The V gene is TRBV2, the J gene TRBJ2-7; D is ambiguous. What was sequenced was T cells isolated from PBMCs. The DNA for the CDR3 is TGTGCCAGCAGTGAGCCCTTTAGAATCGAGCAGTACTTC. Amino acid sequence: CASSEPFRIEQYF.